The 6 T cell receptor beta chains given below trace back to one sample, sequenced in a study of T-cell memory formation after mild COVID-19. Each CDR3 protein gets one entry after TCRdb re-called the 5' RACE reads with MiXCR. The sample has more than 400,000 distinct CDR3 sequences; 18% are singletons. Sequences were obtained from PBMCs or a T cell subset sorted from them (not recorded which). All receptors derive from an adult woman who had mild COVID-19 (a few samples of this study predate the infection). Cell type and time point are not known.

This clonotype turned up a few times. This chain links TRBV6-5 with TRBJ1-2; D is unresolved. Trimming took 6 bases from V and 2 from J, leaving 4 bases between them. Germline V CDR1 and CDR2: MNHEY, SVGAGI. This CDR3 contains 11 residues. CDR3 protein: CASRGNYGYTF. The DNA of the CDR3 is TGTGCCAGCAGGGGGAACTATGGCTACACCTTC.

This clonotype came up a few times. The V and J genes are TRBV24-1 and TRBJ2-3; D remains ambiguous. The CDR3 is 16 residues long. Germline V lookup: CDR1 KGHDR, CDR2 SFDVKD. V lost 4 bases and J 2 bases, leaving 15 bases between the germline ends. The CDR3 spells CATSDPGYPHTDTQYF. CDR3 bases: TGTGCCACCAGTGACCCTGGGTACCCCCACACAGATACGCAGTATTTT.

The chain recombines TRBV5-1 with TRBJ2-1; tentatively, D is TRBD1 (5 bases). Deletions cut 4 bases from V and 4 bases from J, with 9 bases between. This CDR3 has 13 residues. Germline values: CDR1 SGHRS, CDR2 YFSETQ. The CDR3 region has the DNA TGCGCCAGCAGCATGGACAATTACAATGAGCAGTTCTTC. Its protein is CASSMDNYNEQFF.

The table lists this clonotype with a few counts. The chain's CDR3 is CASSITATPAEQYF. DNA for the CDR3: TGTGCCAGCAGTATCACGGCCACACCGGCCGAGCAGTACTTC. The gene calls are TRBV12-3 or TRBV12-4 and TRBJ2-7; D gene unclear. This CDR3 region has 14 residues. V was trimmed by 5 bases and J by 6 bases, leaving 17 bases between them.

This chain links TRBV12-3 or TRBV12-4 with TRBJ2-3; D unclear. V was pared by 4 bases and J by 4 bases, with 9 bases between. The CDR3 has 13 residues. Written as DNA, the CDR3 is TGTGCCAGCAGTTCACAGCTTTCAGATACGCAGTATTTT. It translates to CASSSQLSDTQYF.

The table lists this clonotype with a count of one. The V call is TRBV13, the J call TRBJ2-5; D remains ambiguous. Trimming removed 5 bases at V and 1 base at J, with 14 bases between. The CDR3 spans 15 residues. The germline gives CDR1 PRHDT, CDR2 FYEKMQ (reference sequence). The CDR3 is CASSPSDTLQETQYF. For the CDR3, the DNA is TGTGCCAGCAGCCCATCCGACACACTCCAAGAGACCCAGTACTTC.